The clone carrying this TCR beta chain appeared many times. Antigen unknown. This beta chain came through as a stray read in a library set up for alpha chains, and its size says little. The sample belongs to a study of spatial heterogeneity in lung cancer. The CDR3 is 14 residues long. The V gene lost 3 bases and the J gene lost 5 bases, with 10 bases spanning the gap. The germline CDR1 and CDR2 sequences are MNHEY and SMNVEV (reference sequence). The sample's time point: sample taken at primary tumor resection. No cell sorting; template was whole RNA from tumor, lung tissue or PBMC. Whole-study results and caveats: Higher tumor mutation counts went along with higher counts of expanded intratumoral alpha and beta TCRs.

Each CDR3 protein gets one entry after TCRdb re-called the 5' RACE reads with MiXCR. The sample lists about 14,000 distinct CDR3 sequences; around 4.7% were seen once. The starting material was lung tumor tissue, obtained at surgery. V and J are TRBV27 and TRBJ1-4; D unclear. The clonotype comes from a female donor with early-stage non-small cell lung cancer. The CDR3, as DNA: TGTGCCAGCAGTTTGGTGCGGGAGAATGAAAAACTGTTTTTT. Encoded protein: CASSLVRENEKLFF.